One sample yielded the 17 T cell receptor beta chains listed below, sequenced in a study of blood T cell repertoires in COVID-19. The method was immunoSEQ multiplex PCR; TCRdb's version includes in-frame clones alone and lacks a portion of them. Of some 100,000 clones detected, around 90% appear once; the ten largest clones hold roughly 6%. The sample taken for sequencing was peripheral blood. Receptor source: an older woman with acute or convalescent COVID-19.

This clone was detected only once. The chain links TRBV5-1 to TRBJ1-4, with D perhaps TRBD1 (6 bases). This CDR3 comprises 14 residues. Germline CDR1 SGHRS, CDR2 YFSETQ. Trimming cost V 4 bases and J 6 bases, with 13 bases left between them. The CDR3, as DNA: TGCGCCAGCAGCCGCCAGGGGCTGGATGAAAAACTGTTTTTT. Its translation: CASSRQGLDEKLFF.

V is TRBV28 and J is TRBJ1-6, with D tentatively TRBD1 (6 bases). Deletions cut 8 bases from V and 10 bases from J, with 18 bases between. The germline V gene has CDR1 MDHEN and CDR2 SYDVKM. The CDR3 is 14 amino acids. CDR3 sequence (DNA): TGTGCCAGCTCTTCTGGGTGGGGGCAATCACCCCTCCACTTT. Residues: CASSSGWGQSPLHF.

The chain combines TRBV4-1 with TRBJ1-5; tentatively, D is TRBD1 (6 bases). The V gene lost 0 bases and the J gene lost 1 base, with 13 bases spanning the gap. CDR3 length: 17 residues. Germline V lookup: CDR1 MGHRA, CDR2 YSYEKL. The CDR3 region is CASSQDRTDSSNQPQHF. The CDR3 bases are TGCGCCAGCAGCCAAGATCGGACAGACTCAAGCAATCAGCCCCAGCATTTT.

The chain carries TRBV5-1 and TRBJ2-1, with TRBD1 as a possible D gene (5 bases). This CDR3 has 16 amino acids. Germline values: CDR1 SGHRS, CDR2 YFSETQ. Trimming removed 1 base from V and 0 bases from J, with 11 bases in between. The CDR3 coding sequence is TGCGCCAGCAGCTTGAGGGGTTCCAGCTCCTACAATGAGCAGTTCTTC. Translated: CASSLRGSSSYNEQFF.

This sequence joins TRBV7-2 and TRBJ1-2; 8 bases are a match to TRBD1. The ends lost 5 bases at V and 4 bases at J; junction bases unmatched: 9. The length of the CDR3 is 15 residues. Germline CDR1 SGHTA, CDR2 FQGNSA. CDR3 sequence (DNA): TGTGCCAGCAGCAATGGACAGGGTGGAGTCTATGGCTACACCTTC. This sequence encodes CASSNGQGGVYGYTF. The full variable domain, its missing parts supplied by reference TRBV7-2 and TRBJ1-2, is GAGVSQSPSNKVTEKGKDVELRCDPISGHTALYWYRQSLGQGLEFLIYFQGNSAPDKSGLPSDRFSAERTGGSVSTLTIQRTQQEDSAVYLCASSNGQGGVYGYTFGSGTRLTVV.

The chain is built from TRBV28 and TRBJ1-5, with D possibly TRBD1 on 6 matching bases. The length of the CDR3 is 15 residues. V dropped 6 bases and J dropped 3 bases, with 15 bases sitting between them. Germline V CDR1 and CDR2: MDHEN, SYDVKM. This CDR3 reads CASSPRGGANQPQHF. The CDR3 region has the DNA TGTGCCAGCAGCCCTAGAGGGGGGGCCAATCAGCCCCAGCATTTT.

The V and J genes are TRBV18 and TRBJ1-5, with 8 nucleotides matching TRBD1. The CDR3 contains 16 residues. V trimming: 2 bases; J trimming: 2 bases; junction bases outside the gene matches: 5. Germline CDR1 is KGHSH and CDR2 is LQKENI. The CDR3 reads CASSPETGGGNQPQHF. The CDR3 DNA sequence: TGTGCCAGCTCACCAGAAACAGGGGGAGGCAATCAGCCCCAGCATTTT.

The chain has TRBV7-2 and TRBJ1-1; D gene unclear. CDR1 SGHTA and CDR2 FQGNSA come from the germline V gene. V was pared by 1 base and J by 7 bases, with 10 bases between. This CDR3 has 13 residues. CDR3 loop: CASSLEAQVEAFF. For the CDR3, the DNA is TGTGCCAGCAGCTTAGAGGCCCAGGTTGAAGCTTTCTTT.

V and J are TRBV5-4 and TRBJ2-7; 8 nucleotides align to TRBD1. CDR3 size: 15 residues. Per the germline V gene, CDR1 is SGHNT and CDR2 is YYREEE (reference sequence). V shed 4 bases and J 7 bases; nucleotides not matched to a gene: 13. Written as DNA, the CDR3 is TGTGCCAGCAGCCCGGACAGGGTACGGGGCGGGGAGCAGTACTTC. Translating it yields CASSPDRVRGGEQYF. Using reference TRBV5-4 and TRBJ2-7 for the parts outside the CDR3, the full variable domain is ETGVTQSPTHLIKTRGQQVTLRCSSQSGHNTVSWYQQALGQGPQFIFQYYREEENGRGNFPPRFSGLQFPNYSSELNVNALELDDSALYLCASSPDRVRGGEQYFGPGTRLTVT.

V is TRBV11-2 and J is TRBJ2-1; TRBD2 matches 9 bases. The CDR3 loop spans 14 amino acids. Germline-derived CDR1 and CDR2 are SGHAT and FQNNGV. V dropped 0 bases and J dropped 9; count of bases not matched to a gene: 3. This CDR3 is CASSLDVREGEQFF. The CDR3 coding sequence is TGTGCCAGCAGCTTAGATGTGCGGGAGGGTGAGCAGTTCTTC. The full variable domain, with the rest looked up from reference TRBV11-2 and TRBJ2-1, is EAGVAQSPRYKIIEKRQSVAFWCNPISGHATLYWYQQILGQGPKLLIQFQNNGVVDDSQLPKDRFSAERLKGVDSTLKIQPAKLEDSAVYLCASSLDVREGEQFFGPGTRLTVL.

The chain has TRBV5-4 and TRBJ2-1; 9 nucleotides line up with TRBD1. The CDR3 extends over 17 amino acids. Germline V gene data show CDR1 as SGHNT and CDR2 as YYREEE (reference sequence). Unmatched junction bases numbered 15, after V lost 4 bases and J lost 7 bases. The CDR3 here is CASSQGIQGAKGNEQFF. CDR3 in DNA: TGTGCCAGCAGCCAGGGAATACAGGGGGCGAAGGGGAATGAGCAGTTCTTC.

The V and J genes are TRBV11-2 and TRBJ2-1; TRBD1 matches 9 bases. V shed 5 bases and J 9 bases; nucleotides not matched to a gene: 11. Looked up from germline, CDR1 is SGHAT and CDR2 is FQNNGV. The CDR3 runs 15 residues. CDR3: CASSTRRDREGEQFF. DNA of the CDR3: TGTGCCAGCAGCACCCGTCGGGACAGGGAGGGTGAGCAGTTCTTC. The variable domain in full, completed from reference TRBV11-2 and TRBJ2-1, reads EAGVAQSPRYKIIEKRQSVAFWCNPISGHATLYWYQQILGQGPKLLIQFQNNGVVDDSQLPKDRFSAERLKGVDSTLKIQPAKLEDSAVYLCASSTRRDREGEQFFGPGTRLTVL.

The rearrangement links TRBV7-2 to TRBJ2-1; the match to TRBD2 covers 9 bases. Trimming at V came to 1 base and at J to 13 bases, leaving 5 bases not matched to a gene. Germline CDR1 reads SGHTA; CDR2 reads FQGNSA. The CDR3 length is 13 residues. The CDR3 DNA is TGTGCCAGCAGCTTAGGAAAGACTAGCGGACAGTTCTTC. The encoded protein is CASSLGKTSGQFF.

This CDR3 reads CAIREGETQYF. DNA for the CDR3: TGTGCCATCCGGGAAGGAGAGACCCAGTACTTC. The chain combines TRBV28 with TRBJ2-5; possible D gene TRBD2, 5 bases. V was clipped by 10 bases and J by 4 bases, with 10 bases between them. The germline gives CDR1 MDHEN, CDR2 SYDVKM. The CDR3 extends over 11 amino acids.

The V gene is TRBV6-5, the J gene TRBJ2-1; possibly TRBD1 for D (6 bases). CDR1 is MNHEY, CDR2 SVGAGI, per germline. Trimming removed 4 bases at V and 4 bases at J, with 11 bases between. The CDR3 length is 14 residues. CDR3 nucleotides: TGTGCCAGCAGTTGGGGACACCGATACAATGAGCAGTTCTTC. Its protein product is CASSWGHRYNEQFF.

DNA for the CDR3: TGTGCCAGCAGCTTAGCGGGAGAGCTGATTGAGCAGTTCTTC. Residues: CASSLAGELIEQFF. This sequence joins TRBV7-2 and TRBJ2-1, with D possibly being TRBD2 (5 bases). The CDR3 has 14 residues. V dropped 0 bases and J dropped 9 bases, with 12 bases sitting between them. Germline loops: CDR1 SGHTA, CDR2 FQGNSA.

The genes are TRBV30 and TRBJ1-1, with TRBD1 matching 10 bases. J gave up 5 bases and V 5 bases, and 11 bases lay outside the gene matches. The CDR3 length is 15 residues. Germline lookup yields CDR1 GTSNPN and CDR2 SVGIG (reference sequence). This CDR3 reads CAWDLFGTGVTEAFF. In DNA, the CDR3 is TGTGCCTGGGACCTTTTTGGGACAGGGGTTACTGAAGCTTTCTTT.